Listed here are 21 T cell receptor beta chains from one sample, sequenced in a study of blood T cells in healthy people across ages. A second PCR of roughly 6 to 12 cycles used a sample-barcoded 5' primer and a J-beta primer mix. TCRdb re-called the 5' RACE reads through MiXCR, storing one row per CDR3 protein. The sample contains around 1,600,000 distinct CDR3 sequences, 40% to 45% of which appear only once. The sequenced sample consisted of blood. The source of these receptors is a woman under 30 in good health.

The chain is built from TRBV4-2 and TRBJ2-4; 14 bases match TRBD2. This CDR3 comprises 16 residues. The V segment lost 4 bases and the J segment 6 bases; nucleotides outside the gene matches: 5. CDR1 and CDR2 (germline): LGHNA, YNFKEQ. The CDR3 coding sequence is TGTGCCAGCAGCCTGGGACTAGCGGGAGTTGGAAACATTCAGTACTTC. Its translation: CASSLGLAGVGNIQYF.

The CDR3 DNA reads TGTGCCAGCAGTCCCTTGCGGGGGAAGTATCAGCCCCAGCATTTT. Translating it yields CASSPLRGKYQPQHF. The chain couples TRBV7-6 to TRBJ1-5; D may be TRBD1 (5 bases). Germline V gene lookup returns CDR1 SGHVS and CDR2 FNYEAQ. The CDR3 length is 15 residues. Trimming pared 6 bases from V and 5 bases from J, leaving 17 bases between.

The V gene is TRBV4-1, the J gene TRBJ2-3; possibly TRBD1 or TRBD2 for D (5 bases each). The CDR3 is 14 amino acids. V was shortened by 4 bases and J by 2 bases, with 10 bases between the two germline ends. Germline CDR1 MGHRA, CDR2 YSYEKL. CDR3 sequence: CASSRDGATDTQYF. The DNA of the CDR3 is TGCGCCAGCAGCCGGGACGGGGCCACAGATACGCAGTATTTT.

This clonotype has just one count. The rearrangement joins TRBV6-2 or TRBV6-3 to TRBJ2-1; TRBD1 might be the D (5 bases). TRBJ2-7 matches the DNA end more closely, so the J call is doubtful. CDR3 length equals 14 residues. Germline V CDR1 and CDR2: MNHEY, SVGEGT. CDR3 in amino acids: CASRLTVAYNEQYF. CDR3 nucleotides: TGTGCCAGCAGATTGACAGTTGCCTACAATGAGCAGTACTTC.

The CDR3 DNA reads as TGCGCCAGCAGCCCGGGGACAATTGAGTATTCACCCCTCCACTTT. This encodes CASSPGTIEYSPLHF. The chain employs TRBV5-1 and TRBJ1-6, with D tentatively TRBD1 (6 bases). CDR3 length: 15 amino acids. Germline CDR1 SGHRS, CDR2 YFSETQ. V shed 4 bases and J shed 8 bases, with 16 bases lying between them.

The rearrangement uses TRBV5-1 and TRBJ1-6, with no clear D. V lost 0 bases to trimming and J lost 0 bases, with 7 bases between them. This CDR3 has 16 residues. Germline CDR1 and CDR2: SGHRS and YFSETQ. For the CDR3, the DNA is TGCGCCAGCAGCTTGGCCGAGTACTCCTATAATTCACCCCTCCACTTT. It codes for CASSLAEYSYNSPLHF.

This clonotype was detected only a few times. This chain links TRBV20-1 with TRBJ2-1; D ambiguous. The germline gives CDR1 DFQATT, CDR2 SNEGSKA (reference sequence). The CDR3 sequence is 10 residues long. V lost 4 bases and J 5 bases, leaving 3 bases between the germline ends. In DNA form, the CDR3 reads TGCAGTGCTATGCACAATGAGCAGTTCTTC. This codes for CSAMHNEQFF.

This sequence joins TRBV5-1 and TRBJ1-1, with 7 bases fitting TRBD1. Germline V gene lookup returns CDR1 SGHRS and CDR2 YFSETQ. Trimming cost V 4 bases and J 1 base; bases outside gene matches: 13. This CDR3 contains 17 residues. The CDR3 sequence is CASSTVGRGYRNTEAFF. In DNA, the CDR3 is TGCGCCAGCAGCACCGTGGGCAGGGGGTACCGGAACACTGAAGCTTTCTTT.

The chain is built from TRBV9 and TRBJ1-6; D call uncertain. CDR3 length equals 17 residues. V was shortened by 3 bases and J by 0 bases, with 13 bases between the two germline ends. Germline values: CDR1 SGDLS, CDR2 YYNGEE. CDR3 sequence (DNA): TGTGCCAGCAGCGATAGGTCGAGGAGCTCCTATAATTCACCCCTCCACTTT. Translation: CASSDRSRSSYNSPLHF.

J is TRBJ1-1 and V is TRBV10-3, with a weak D call TRBD1 (6 bases). With 4 bases removed from V and 11 bases from J, the gap between germline ends came to 14 bases. The CDR3 length is 12 residues. Per germline, CDR1 ENHRY and CDR2 SYGVKD. DNA for the CDR3: TGTGCCATCAGTGGTCAGGGGCAGGTGGCTTTCTTT. Amino acids: CAISGQGQVAFF.

This rearrangement joins TRBV7-9 to TRBJ2-1, with TRBD2 matching 7 bases. Losses at the gene ends were 4 bases for V and 1 base for J; bases not matched to a gene: 10. Germline V lookup: CDR1 SEHNR, CDR2 FQNEAQ (reference sequence). The CDR3 extends over 17 amino acids. CDR3 coding DNA: TGTGCCAGCAGCTCCACTATGATGGGGGGGTCCTACAATGAGCAGTTCTTC. Residues: CASSSTMMGGSYNEQFF.

Comments on this clonotype: An end of the junction differs from the germline gene, which may be a read error. The gene calls are TRBV12-3 or TRBV12-4 and TRBJ2-3, with no clear D. This CDR3 contains 15 residues. The CDR3 nucleotides read TGTGCCAGCAGTTTAATGGGGTTGGGCACAGATGCGCAGTATTTT. This sequence encodes CASSLMGLGTDAQYF.

The chain has TRBV7-8 and TRBJ2-1, with TRBD2 matching 11 bases. The V gene end was trimmed by 2 bases and the J gene end by 2 bases; junction bases not matched to a gene: 5. CDR3 length: 17 residues. The germline CDR1 and CDR2 sequences are SGHVS and FQNEAQ. The CDR3 DNA reads TGTGCCAGCAGCTTAAGTGGGACTAGCGGTACCTACAATGAGCAGTTCTTC. Translation gives CASSLSGTSGTYNEQFF.

The chain recombines TRBV6-2 or TRBV6-3 with TRBJ2-3; 7 positions agree with TRBD1. The CDR3 contains 15 residues. The V gene's germline CDR1 is MNHEY and CDR2 SVGEGT. V shed 2 bases, J shed 11 bases, and the junction held 13 bases outside the gene matches. For the CDR3, the DNA is TGTGCCAGCAGTTACCCCGGGACAGCACGGATCGGGCAGTATTTT. Its translation: CASSYPGTARIGQYF.

The J gene is TRBJ2-5, the V gene TRBV13; TRBD1 might be the D (6 bases). The germline gives CDR1 PRHDT, CDR2 FYEKMQ (reference sequence). Trimming left V 4 bases short and J 1 base short, with 13 bases between. This CDR3 region has 15 residues. The CDR3 DNA follows: TGTGCCAGCAGCTCGCCGGACAGACCCCAAGAGACCCAGTACTTC. Its protein is CASSSPDRPQETQYF.

The chain combines TRBV6-2 or TRBV6-3 with TRBJ2-7; a weak D match, TRBD1 (8 bases). Germline loops: CDR1 MNHEY, CDR2 SVGEGT. The CDR3 consists of 13 residues. Written as DNA, the CDR3 is TGTGCAAGCGGGACAGGAGATTACAATGAGCAGTACTTC. Protein: CASGTGDYNEQYF.

The rearrangement links TRBV20-1 to TRBJ2-7; D is undetermined. V was clipped by 6 bases and J by 2 bases, with 8 bases between them. There are 11 residues in the CDR3. CDR1 is DFQATT and CDR2 is SNEGSKA in the germline V gene (reference sequence). Written as DNA, the CDR3 is TGCAGTGCCCACCCACCCTACGAGCAGTACTTC. It specifies CSAHPPYEQYF.

This sequence joins TRBV6-2 or TRBV6-3 and TRBJ1-2; TRBD1 agrees at 8 bases. V shed 2 bases, J shed 7 bases, and the junction held 9 bases outside the gene matches. The CDR3 is 15 residues long. The germline CDR1 and CDR2 sequences are MNHEY and SVGEGT. The CDR3 bases are TGTGCCAGCAGTTACGGTTTAGCAGGGGGCTCTGGCTACACCTTC. Protein product: CASSYGLAGGSGYTF.

This clonotype was seen only a few times. The V call is TRBV20-1, the J call TRBJ1-2; TRBD1 might be the D (5 bases). Per germline, CDR1 DFQATT and CDR2 SNEGSKA (reference sequence). This CDR3 spans 13 amino acids. The V gene lost 6 bases and the J gene lost 1 base, with 12 bases spanning the gap. The CDR3 sequence is CSAPRQINYGYTF. The DNA of the CDR3 is TGCAGTGCGCCACGACAGATTAACTATGGCTACACCTTC.

V is TRBV6-1 and J is TRBJ2-3; TRBD2 agrees at 7 bases. This CDR3 region has 14 residues. J was trimmed by 4 bases and V by 6 bases; bases with no gene match: 7. Germline loops: CDR1 MNHNS, CDR2 SASEGT. The CDR3 loop is CASRVVLAPDTQYF. CDR3 nucleotides: TGTGCCAGCAGGGTCGTACTAGCGCCAGATACGCAGTATTTT.

The V call is TRBV28, the J call TRBJ2-7; the D gene is possibly TRBD1 (6 bases). The V gene's germline CDR1 is MDHEN and CDR2 SYDVKM. The CDR3 is 13 residues long. The V end lost 5 bases, the J end lost 3 bases, and 11 bases lay between the germline ends. The CDR3 spells CASSDHRVYEQYF. CDR3 in DNA: TGTGCCAGCAGTGATCACAGGGTCTACGAGCAGTACTTC.